The rows below give T cell receptor beta chains drawn from one sample of a study of T cells in localized non-small cell lung cancer. Profiled with immunoSEQ multiplex PCR; TCRdb holds only in-frame clones, not every one. Of around 1,800 clones in the sample, 22% were seen once. Specimen: normal lung tissue next to the tumor, collected before any cancer treatment. The source of these receptors is a man between 40 and 70 years old with stage I lung adenocarcinoma. The CDR3 runs from the conserved cysteine through the conserved F or W. Fields, in order: J gene, V gene, clone size, D gene, CDR3 DNA, CDR3 protein. A D gene is named only where the DNA matches it firmly. The size field is filled for only some rows; it gives once, few, many or a size class.

J gene: TRBJ1-2
V gene: TRBV9
clone size: few
D gene: -
CDR3 DNA: TGTGCCAGCAGTGCCCGCACTAACTATGGCTACACCTTC
CDR3 protein: CASSARTNYGYTF

J gene: TRBJ2-1
V gene: TRBV18
clone size: -
D gene: TRBD1
CDR3 DNA: TGTGCCAGCTCACGCTCAAATAGGGGACAGGGTGCCCATGAGCAGTTCTTC
CDR3 protein: CASSRSNRGQGAHEQFF

J gene: TRBJ2-3
V gene: TRBV6-8
clone size: medium-sized
D gene: -
CDR3 DNA: TGTGCCAGCAGTTACCTGGGCCCGAGCACAGATACGCAGTATTTT
CDR3 protein: CASSYLGPSTDTQYF

J gene: TRBJ2-1
V gene: TRBV30
clone size: -
D gene: TRBD2
CDR3 DNA: TGTGCCTGGAGCGCCGGGCGGGAGGTCAATGAGCAGTTCTTC
CDR3 protein: CAWSAGREVNEQFF

J gene: TRBJ1-4
V gene: TRBV28
clone size: -
D gene: TRBD1
CDR3 DNA: TGTGCCAGCAGTTTAGACCGGGACAGGGTTCTCGGTGAGGAAAAACTGTTTTTT
CDR3 protein: CASSLDRDRVLGEEKLFF

J gene: TRBJ1-6
V gene: TRBV2
clone size: few
D gene: TRBD1
CDR3 DNA: TGTGCCAGCACTTTGGGACAGGGTTCATCACCCCTCCACTTT
CDR3 protein: CASTLGQGSSPLHF

J gene: TRBJ2-5
V gene: TRBV29-1
clone size: once
D gene: -
CDR3 DNA: TGCAGCGTTGATCCGGGAAGAGAGACCCAGTACTTC
CDR3 protein: CSVDPGRETQYF

J gene: TRBJ1-4
V gene: TRBV29-1
clone size: few
D gene: -
CDR3 DNA: TGCAGCGTTGAAGAGGGGGCAGCTGAAAAACTGTTTTTT
CDR3 protein: CSVEEGAAEKLFF

J gene: TRBJ2-1
V gene: TRBV11-3
clone size: -
D gene: TRBD2
CDR3 DNA: TGTGCCAGCAGCTTAACTAATAGCGGGACCCAAATTAATGAGCAGTTCTTC
CDR3 protein: CASSLTNSGTQINEQFF

J gene: TRBJ2-2
V gene: TRBV11-3
clone size: few
D gene: TRBD2
CDR3 DNA: TGTGCCAGCAGCGTACTAGCGGGGGGCCTCACGGAGCTGTTTTTT
CDR3 protein: CASSVLAGGLTELFF

J gene: TRBJ1-3
V gene: TRBV11-3
clone size: medium-sized
D gene: TRBD1
CDR3 DNA: TGTGCCAGCAGCCCACAGGGGGGGATGCTTGGAAACACCATATATTTT
CDR3 protein: CASSPQGGMLGNTIYF

J gene: TRBJ2-7
V gene: TRBV11-3
clone size: medium-sized
D gene: -
CDR3 DNA: TGTGCCAGCAGCTTTGAAGCGCGAGGAACCTACGAGCAGTACTTC
CDR3 protein: CASSFEARGTYEQYF

J gene: TRBJ2-7
V gene: TRBV11-3
clone size: few
D gene: -
CDR3 DNA: TGTGCCAGCAGCCAGGGGGGGCGCCTCTCCTACGAGCAGTACTTC
CDR3 protein: CASSQGGRLSYEQYF

J gene: TRBJ1-1
V gene: TRBV12-1
clone size: few
D gene: -
CDR3 DNA: TGTGCCAGCAGCCCCGTCGGGGACAGGGAGAACACTGAAGCTTTCTTT
CDR3 protein: CASSPVGDRENTEAFF

J gene: TRBJ2-3
V gene: TRBV18
clone size: -
D gene: -
CDR3 DNA: TGTGCCAGCTCACCGGCCCCCAAGACGCAGTATTTT
CDR3 protein: CASSPAPKTQYF

J gene: TRBJ1-2
V gene: TRBV11-3
clone size: medium-sized
D gene: -
CDR3 DNA: TGTGCCAGCAGCTTAGGTGTGTCAGGGCACTATGGCTACACCTTC
CDR3 protein: CASSLGVSGHYGYTF

J gene: TRBJ1-5
V gene: TRBV18
clone size: -
D gene: TRBD1
CDR3 DNA: TGTGCCAGCCGACAGGGGCGGGGAGGCAATCAGCCCCAGCATTTT
CDR3 protein: CASRQGRGGNQPQHF

J gene: TRBJ2-7
V gene: TRBV19
clone size: -
D gene: -
CDR3 DNA: TGTGCCAGTAGTCCGGGGACTCCTCCCTACGAGCAGTACTTC
CDR3 protein: CASSPGTPPYEQYF

J gene: TRBJ2-7
V gene: TRBV14
clone size: once
D gene: TRBD2
CDR3 DNA: TGTGCCAGCAGCCCGCCAGCGGGAGGGCTCTACGAGCAGTACTTC
CDR3 protein: CASSPPAGGLYEQYF

J gene: TRBJ2-1
V gene: TRBV6-7
clone size: few
D gene: TRBD2
CDR3 DNA: TGTGCCAGCAGACTGGGGGTGGGACTAGCATCCAATGAGCAGTTCTTC
CDR3 protein: CASRLGVGLASNEQFF

J gene: TRBJ1-2
V gene: TRBV6-8
clone size: -
D gene: -
CDR3 DNA: TGTGCCAGCATTGAACAGGGCCACAGGGATTCGGATGGCTACACCTTC
CDR3 protein: CASIEQGHRDSDGYTF

J gene: TRBJ2-2
V gene: TRBV19
clone size: -
D gene: TRBD2
CDR3 DNA: TGTGCCCCCCGGCAGAGGCTAGCGGGTCACGGGGAGCTGTTTTTT
CDR3 protein: CAPRQRLAGHGELFF

J gene: TRBJ2-5
V gene: TRBV9
clone size: -
D gene: -
CDR3 DNA: TGTGCCAGCAGCGTAGCTACGACGGGAGTGGAGGAGACCCAGTACTTC
CDR3 protein: CASSVATTGVEETQYF

J gene: TRBJ2-7
V gene: TRBV6-8
clone size: medium-sized
D gene: -
CDR3 DNA: TGTGCCAGCAGCAGCACCTCCTACGAGCAGTACTTC
CDR3 protein: CASSSTSYEQYF

J gene: TRBJ1-4
V gene: TRBV28
clone size: few
D gene: TRBD1
CDR3 DNA: TGTGCCAGCAATGACAGGGGGATGGATGAAAAACTGTTTTTT
CDR3 protein: CASNDRGMDEKLFF

J gene: TRBJ1-2
V gene: TRBV28
clone size: -
D gene: -
CDR3 DNA: TGTGCCAGCAGCACGCTAGGGCAGAAGAACTATGGCTACACCTTC
CDR3 protein: CASSTLGQKNYGYTF

J gene: TRBJ2-1
V gene: TRBV28
clone size: medium-sized
D gene: TRBD2
CDR3 DNA: TGTGCCAGCAGCACTCCTAGCGGGAGGGGTCGGGATGAGCAGTTCTTC
CDR3 protein: CASSTPSGRGRDEQFF

J gene: TRBJ2-1
V gene: TRBV6-8
clone size: medium-sized
D gene: TRBD2
CDR3 DNA: TGTGCCAGCAGTGCGGGACTAGCGGGAGACAATGAGCAGTTCTTC
CDR3 protein: CASSAGLAGDNEQFF